The rows below give T cell receptor beta chains drawn from one sample of a study of identical twins. TCRdb re-called the 5' RACE reads with MiXCR, one entry per CDR3 protein. The sample consists of under 350,000 distinct CDR3 sequences, around 9.7% of them appearing once. The data were also submitted as part of a second study, on yellow fever vaccine responses in identical twins.

Material: CD8+ T cells sorted from blood. These receptor sequences come from a young woman in good health. Both conserved end residues are part of each CDR3. Each record gives: clone size, V gene, D gene, J gene, CDR3 DNA, CDR3 protein. The D gene is left open where the match is weak. Size is omitted from some rows. Given values are once, few, many or a class for expanded clones.

few,TRBV20-1,-,TRBJ2-1,TGCAGTGCTAGAGATGGGGAAAGCTCCTACAATGAGCAGTTCTTC,CSARDGESSYNEQFF
few,TRBV7-9,-,TRBJ2-5,TGTGCCAGCAGCGACGGCCGGGACATAACTAACGGAGAGACCCAGTACTTC,CASSDGRDITNGETQYF
many,TRBV20-1,-,TRBJ1-6,TGCAGTGCTAGAGATGCGGCAGGGAGGGAACATAATTCACCCCTCCACTTT,CSARDAAGREHNSPLHF
few,TRBV4-3,-,TRBJ2-7,TGCGCCAGCAGCCAAGATGGGGATATATACGAGCAGTACTTC,CASSQDGDIYEQYF
-,TRBV4-3,-,TRBJ2-1,TGCGCCAGCAGCCATCTTACAGGGAACAATGAGCAGTTCTTC,CASSHLTGNNEQFF
-,TRBV11-2,-,TRBJ2-7,TGTGCCAGCAGCTTGGAGGTCAGCTACTACGAGCAGTACTTC,CASSLEVSYYEQYF
many,TRBV20-1,-,TRBJ2-5,TGCAGTGCTAGTATCAGGGGTCGACAAGAGACCCAGTACTTC,CSASIRGRQETQYF
few,TRBV27,-,TRBJ2-7,TGTGCCAGCAGTTTATTGTGGACACCAGACTACGAGCAGTACTTC,CASSLLWTPDYEQYF
few,TRBV4-3,-,TRBJ2-7,TGCGCCAGCAGCCAAGACCGGGACCTTTACGAGCAGTACTTC,CASSQDRDLYEQYF
-,TRBV18,-,TRBJ2-5,TGTGCCAGCTCACCACCGGAGGGAGAAGAGACCCAGTACTTC,CASSPPEGEETQYF
-,TRBV6-2/TRBV6-3,-,TRBJ2-7,TGTGCCACCATACAGGGACCTACCTACGAGCAGTACTTC,CATIQGPTYEQYF
-,TRBV2,-,TRBJ2-1,TGTGCCAGCAGTGAACCCGGGGATTGGCGCAATGAGCAGTTCTTC,CASSEPGDWRNEQFF
many,TRBV10-3,TRBD1,TRBJ2-7,TGTGCCATCGGGGACAGGGGGGAGCAGTACTTC,CAIGDRGEQYF
-,TRBV12-3/TRBV12-4,-,TRBJ2-5,TGTGCCAGCAGTCAGCACAGGGAAGAGACCCAGTACTTC,CASSQHREETQYF
-,TRBV2,-,TRBJ2-7,TGTGCCAGCCTAACGGAGACCTACGAGCAGTACTTC,CASLTETYEQYF
few,TRBV20-1,-,TRBJ2-5,TGCAGTGGGACGGACGCCTTAGAAGAGACCCAGTACTTC,CSGTDALEETQYF
-,TRBV24-1,-,TRBJ2-5,TGTGCCACCAGTGATGGAGAGACCCAGTACTTC,CATSDGETQYF
many,TRBV12-3/TRBV12-4,-,TRBJ2-2,TGTGCCAGCAGTTTGCGAGGGGGGGAGCTGTTTTTT,CASSLRGGELFF
-,TRBV13,-,TRBJ1-2,TGTGCCAGCAGCCCGGGACGGTCTTCTGAGGGTGGCTACACCTTC,CASSPGRSSEGGYTF
few,TRBV30,-,TRBJ1-2,TGTGCCCGTGACGGCCCGGGTAAATATGGCTACACCTTC,CARDGPGKYGYTF
many,TRBV5-4,TRBD1,TRBJ2-7,TGTGCCAGCAGTCCGGGGACAGGATCCTACGAGCAGTACTTC,CASSPGTGSYEQYF
-,TRBV12-3/TRBV12-4,-,TRBJ2-1,TGTGCCAGCAGTTTATGGGGCGGTGAGCAGTTCTTC,CASSLWGGEQFF
-,TRBV4-3,-,TRBJ1-4,TGCGCCAGCAGCCAAGATCGTTTTAATGAAAAACTGTTTTTT,CASSQDRFNEKLFF
many,TRBV27,-,TRBJ2-1,TGTGCCAGCAGTTTAGTAGCGATCGTAAATGAGCAGTTCTTC,CASSLVAIVNEQFF